This T cell receptor (beta chain) was captured by sequencing in a study of T cells after yellow fever vaccination (dated by TCRdb to the late 2010s). For the wider study: Libraries from fractions with low cell numbers were prepared with the SMART-Seq v4 Ultra Low Input RNA kit. Bulk TCR alpha and beta repertoires were sequenced longitudinally to track T-cell clones before and after primary and booster YFV17D yellow fever vaccination. Two healthy male donors, one aged 18 to 29 and one aged 30 to 40 years, were included in the cohort. Blood samples were taken at several timepoints before and after primary and secondary immunization, and bulk PBMC replicates and cell subsets were isolated.

In this sample, this clonotype turned up many times. Which antigen it targets is not known. No base quality values were provided; no much bigger clone lies one nucleotide off. TCR cDNA was synthesized by 5'RACE template switching, which introduced a universal primer site and unique molecular identifiers. Priming of cDNA synthesis was performed from both the TCR alpha and TCR beta constant segments. Library amplification used two PCR steps, and the second PCR step added sample barcodes and sequencing adapters. Libraries were sequenced on Illumina HiSeq 2500 (2x100 bp) or NovaSeq (2x150 bp). The paper's processing steps were these. Reads were demultiplexed and collapsed into UMI consensus sequences with MIGEC, and V(D)J alignment was performed with MiXCR. Using edgeR on replicate PBMC samples, clonotypes were called vaccine-responding if FDR was below 0.01 and the log2 fold change was above 5 up to day 15. CD4 or CD8 identity was assigned to each bulk clonotype according to whether the clonotype was present at higher abundance in the sequenced CD4 repertoire or the sequenced CD8 repertoire. TCRdb's own reprocessing of the public reads used fastp at Q25 and MiXCR and kept productive beta chains. All rows with the same CDR3 protein become a single entry with the most common DNA and genes. TCRdb, rather than the study authors, made the V and J calls. The sample table holds some 150,000 distinct CDR3 sequences, of which under 7% were seen once. The ten largest clones take up approximately 0.61% of the sample.

This sample's treatment or condition label indicates: live attenuated yellow fever vaccine strain. PBMCs were isolated from peripheral blood using a standard Ficoll-Paque protocol. Dynabeads CD4 and CD8 positive selection kits were used to isolate CD4 and CD8 T-cell fractions. RNA was extracted with TriZol from bulk PBMCs, CD4 and CD8 fractions, and dextramer-positive and dextramer-negative fractions. The CDR3 spans 15 residues, from the cysteine through the phenylalanine. The only DNA kept is the CDR3, 45 bases in frame from the first base. The junction carries 16 bases between V and J, which are trimmed by 4 bases and 4 bases respectively. Looking up the germline V gene yields CDR1 SGHTS and CDR2 YDEGEE. Summary of the overall study and its limitations: Because only a couple of donors were included in the study, the extent to which the findings can be generalized is limited. Compared with the primary T-cell response, the secondary T-cell response was weaker but faster, peaking on day 5 rather than day 15. After the booster, most clones that had expanded after primary vaccination were detected again (approximately 95% of CD4 and roughly 86% of CD8), suggesting broad maintenance of memory. A small fraction of clonotypes showed up in both the CD4 and CD8 compartments, probably as a result of convergent recombination. Computational filtering was required because FACS-sorted repertoires could contain abundant contaminating clonotypes from the bulk population.

The rearranged chain carries TRBV5-8 and TRBJ2-3; the D gene is perhaps TRBD1, on 5 matching bases. The TCR comes from a young man who received the YFV17D yellow fever vaccine. The source was CD4+ T cells sorted from PBMCs, collected 10 days after the yellow fever booster vaccination. Here the CDR3 is given as CASSRRGRDSDTQYF. In nucleotides, the sequence is TGTGCCAGCAGCCGTAGGGGCCGAGATTCAGATACGCAGTATTTT.